One sample yielded the 12 T cell receptor beta chains listed below, sequenced in a study of blood T cell repertoires in COVID-19. Some clones are missing from TCRdb's copy, which holds only in-frame ones; the method was immunoSEQ multiplex PCR. The data hold hundreds of thousands of clones, with about four fifths observed a single time. The sample comprised peripheral blood. These receptor sequences come from a woman aged 50 to 60 with acute or convalescent COVID-19.

This chain links TRBV11-2 with TRBJ2-7, with TRBD2 identical over 7 bases. CDR1 is SGHAT, CDR2 FQNNGV, per germline. The CDR3 has 14 residues. V trimming: 2 bases; J trimming: 1 base; junction bases outside the gene matches: 2. CDR3 coding DNA: TGTGCCAGCAGCTTAAGACTAGCATCCTACGAGCAGTACTTC. Protein: CASSLRLASYEQYF.

This chain links TRBV6-1 with TRBJ2-1, with D unclear. Germline lookup yields CDR1 MNHNS and CDR2 SASEGT. V dropped 3 bases and J dropped 8 bases, with 14 bases sitting between them. The CDR3 has 14 amino acids. The CDR3 DNA sequence: TGTGCCAGCAGTGAGCCGGGTGGTGGCGATGAGCAGTTCTTC. Protein product: CASSEPGGGDEQFF.

The rearrangement joins TRBV24-1 to TRBJ2-1, with TRBD1 matching over 9 bases. This CDR3 spans 14 amino acids. Germline trimming cut 6 bases from V and 9 bases from J; bases unmatched to any gene: 8. Germline V gene sequence: CDR1 KGHDR, CDR2 SFDVKD. As DNA, the CDR3 is TGTGCCACCAGTACGACAACAGGGGGCGTTGAGCAGTTCTTC. This sequence encodes CATSTTTGGVEQFF.

This clone was seen at least ten times. This CDR3 reads CASRQGAEAFF. DNA for the CDR3: TGTGCCAGCAGACAGGGAGCTGAAGCTTTCTTT. V is TRBV2 and J is TRBJ1-1, with a tentative D call TRBD1 (6 bases). The CDR3 length is 11 residues. Germline CDR1 SNHLY, CDR2 FYNNEI. V was shortened by 6 bases and J by 6 bases, with 8 bases between the two germline ends.

The chain links TRBV19 to TRBJ2-5, with 11 bases lining up with TRBD2. CDR1 and CDR2 from the germline V gene are LNHDA and SQIVND (reference sequence). The CDR3 loop spans 18 amino acids. With V trimmed by 1 base and J by 2 bases, 9 bases remained unmatched. The CDR3 DNA reads TGTGCCAGTAGTATAGTCCTATCGGGACTAGCGGTACAAGAGACCCAGTACTTC. Translated: CASSIVLSGLAVQETQYF.

The chain employs TRBV6-2 or TRBV6-3 and TRBJ2-7; no definite D call. The CDR3 loop spans 13 amino acids. Germline V CDR1 and CDR2: MNHEY, SVGEGT. Trimming cost V 3 bases and J 2 bases, with 8 bases left between them. The CDR3 coding sequence is TGTGCCAGCAGTTATGGTACTACCTACGAGCAGTACTTC. This codes for CASSYGTTYEQYF.

V usage is TRBV7-3 and J usage is TRBJ2-1; D possibly corresponds to TRBD1 (5 bases). This CDR3 contains 18 residues. Germline V gene data show CDR1 as SGHTA and CDR2 as FQGTGA. V was pared by 3 bases and J by 4 bases, with 22 bases between. CDR3 sequence: CASSFFAPPPQGYNEQFF. CDR3 DNA: TGTGCCAGCAGCTTTTTCGCCCCGCCCCCTCAGGGATACAATGAGCAGTTCTTC.

The chain uses TRBV7-2 and TRBJ2-5; the match to TRBD2 covers 15 bases. Trimming cost V 3 bases and J 5 bases; bases outside gene matches: 7. This CDR3 comprises 17 residues. Looked up from germline, CDR1 is SGHTA and CDR2 is FQGNSA. The chain's CDR3 is CASSFGLAGGPGETQYF. As DNA, the CDR3 is TGTGCCAGCAGCTTCGGACTAGCGGGAGGGCCGGGGGAGACCCAGTACTTC. Complete variable domain (other parts from reference TRBV7-2 and TRBJ2-5): GAGVSQSPSNKVTEKGKDVELRCDPISGHTALYWYRQSLGQGLEFLIYFQGNSAPDKSGLPSDRFSAERTGGSVSTLTIQRTQQEDSAVYLCASSFGLAGGPGETQYFGPGTRLLVL.

The chain links TRBV19 to TRBJ2-3, with 7 bases identical to TRBD2. Germline V gene lookup returns CDR1 LNHDA and CDR2 SQIVND (reference sequence). With 1 base clipped from V and 3 bases from J, the junction kept 10 bases outside the gene matches. This CDR3 has 17 residues. The CDR3 DNA sequence: TGTGCCAGTAGTATAGCTTGGGCTAGCGGAAGTACAGATACGCAGTATTTT. It translates to CASSIAWASGSTDTQYF.

Worth noting for this clone: At the DNA level, this CDR3 is encoded by other sequences in the same sample as well. The V gene is TRBV9, the J gene TRBJ1-6; TRBD1 might be the D (6 bases). V was clipped by 2 bases and J by 7 bases, with 7 bases between them. The germline V gene encodes CDR1 SGDLS and CDR2 YYNGEE. This CDR3 spans 13 amino acids. The CDR3 DNA reads as TGTGCCAGCAGCGTTACAGGGAATTCACCCCTCCACTTT. It yields the protein CASSVTGNSPLHF. Filled out from reference TRBV9 and TRBJ1-6, the complete variable domain reads DSGVTQTPKHLITATGQRVTLRCSPRSGDLSVYWYQQSLDQGLQFLIQYYNGEERAKGNILERFSAQQFPDLHSELNLSSLELGDSALYFCASSVTGNSPLHFGNGTRLTVT.

This chain's CDR3 is CASSQLAGPSYNEQFF. CDR3 bases: TGTGCCAGCAGCCAGTTAGCGGGTCCCTCCTACAATGAGCAGTTCTTC. The chain employs TRBV3-1 (or the pseudogene TRBV3-2) and TRBJ2-1; 7 nucleotides line up with TRBD2. V trimming: 3 bases; J trimming: 0 bases; junction bases outside the gene matches: 5. This CDR3 has 16 residues. Germline values: CDR1 LGHDT, CDR2 YNNKEL (reference sequence).

Only a few counts were recorded for this clone. This chain links TRBV7-9 with TRBJ2-7; 7 bases map to TRBD1. The CDR3 has 13 residues. Germline loops: CDR1 SEHNR, CDR2 FQNEAQ (reference sequence). Trimming at V came to 5 bases and at J to 6 bases, leaving 7 bases not matched to a gene. CDR3 sequence: CASSPRQGLEQYF. CDR3 sequence (DNA): TGTGCCAGCAGCCCGAGACAGGGTCTCGAGCAGTACTTC.